Below are 7 T cell receptor beta chains sequenced from a single sample in a study of identical twins. TCRdb recomputed calls from the 5' RACE reads with MiXCR, one row per CDR3 protein. The data contain fewer than 500,000 distinct CDR3 sequences, approximately 25% of them singletons. The same specimen was also included in a second study, on T cells expressing NK-cell markers.

Material for sequencing was CD4+ T cells sorted from blood. The origin of the receptors is a woman under 30 in good health.

The chain couples TRBV20-1 to TRBJ2-1; maybe TRBD2 (6 bases). V lost 6 bases to trimming and J lost 6 bases, with 21 bases between them. Germline CDR1 DFQATT, CDR2 SNEGSKA (reference sequence). This CDR3 region has 15 residues. CDR3 region: CSANRYGRGGNEQFF. CDR3 bases: TGCAGTGCGAATCGCTACGGGAGAGGAGGCAATGAGCAGTTCTTC.

The sample holds one count of this clonotype. This may stem from a read error, because a much larger clone lies one nucleotide away. The chain has TRBV10-3 and TRBJ2-5; D may match TRBD1 or TRBD2 (5 bases each). V was trimmed by 8 bases and J by 7 bases, leaving 11 bases between them. Germline CDR1 ENHRY, CDR2 SYGVKD. This CDR3 spans 11 amino acids. CDR3 region: CAIGGAGTQYF. CDR3 DNA sequence: TGTGCCATCGGTGGGGCGGGGACCCAGTACTTC.

V usage is TRBV20-1 and J usage is TRBJ2-1; D remains ambiguous. CDR1 is DFQATT, CDR2 SNEGSKA, per germline (reference sequence). V was cut by 2 bases and J by 9 bases, with 14 bases left in between. This CDR3 has 13 residues. CDR3 protein: CSARSFPVAEQFF. The CDR3 DNA is TGCAGTGCTAGAAGTTTTCCAGTGGCTGAGCAGTTCTTC.

This clonotype has only a few counts. The chain uses TRBV12-3 or TRBV12-4 and TRBJ2-4; perhaps TRBD2 as D (5 bases). Trimming left V 0 bases short and J 9 bases short, with 9 bases between. The CDR3 sequence is 13 residues long. CDR3 residues: CASSLAGEAIQYF. The CDR3 DNA follows: TGTGCCAGCAGTTTAGCGGGAGAGGCCATTCAGTACTTC.

The rearrangement links TRBV3-1 to TRBJ2-7; 7 bases map to TRBD2. CDR3 length: 16 amino acids. Germline V lookup: CDR1 LGHDT, CDR2 YNNKEL (reference sequence). Unmatched junction bases numbered 15, after V lost 4 bases and J lost 6 bases. DNA of the CDR3: TGTGCCAGCAGCCCTATGAAGGGCCGGGGGGAGGGCGAGCAGTACTTC. It codes for CASSPMKGRGEGEQYF.

This chain joins TRBV9 and TRBJ1-5; possibly TRBD1 for D (5 bases). CDR1 and CDR2 from the germline V gene are SGDLS and YYNGEE. V lost 4 bases and J 5 bases, leaving 13 bases between the germline ends. The CDR3 extends over 14 amino acids. The CDR3, as DNA: TGTGCCAGCAGCAAAAGGGGTTCGGATCAGCCCCAGCATTTT. Amino acids: CASSKRGSDQPQHF.

The rearrangement joins TRBV4-2 to TRBJ2-5; D gene uncertain. Germline V gene lookup returns CDR1 LGHNA and CDR2 YNFKEQ. The CDR3 length is 13 residues. The V end lost 1 base, the J end lost 3 bases, and 6 bases lay between the germline ends. The CDR3 DNA follows: TGTGCCAGCAGCCAAGGAGGCGAAGAGACCCAGTACTTC. This translates into CASSQGGEETQYF.